These T cell receptor beta chains were read from a single sample in a study of technical replicates of blood from several donors. TCRdb keeps only in-frame clones here, not all; method: immunoSEQ multiplex PCR. The data contain roughly 80,000 clones, 95% to 96% of them singletons. Sequences were obtained from T cells isolated from PBMCs. The receptor set was obtained from a human donor in good health. Both conserved end residues are trimmed from each CDR3. The order of the fields is V gene, CDR3 length, J gene, CDR3 protein.

>TRBV10-3|12|TRBJ2-2
ATFSGRRTGELF
>TRBV11-3|15|TRBJ1-4
ASSLQTGGGQGEKLF
>TRBV29-1|12|TRBJ2-1
SGAGTSGSGEQF
>TRBV6-5|12|TRBJ2-4
ASSYRDTGRIQY
>TRBV28|16|TRBJ2-2
ASSLRTSGRAYTGELF
>TRBV6-6|12|TRBJ1-1
ASSADRAETEAF
>TRBV6-5|13|TRBJ2-2
ATSGGISNTGELF
>TRBV2|15|TRBJ2-2
ASSETLAGVATGELF
>TRBV7-3|14|TRBJ2-2
ASSYGTGGAGGELF
>TRBV10-3|10|TRBJ1-1
ASARGDTEAF
>TRBV4-1|12|TRBJ2-7
ASSLSAGAYEQY
>TRBV11-3|16|TRBJ2-2
ASSTLDRLIHPTGELF
>TRBV19|13|TRBJ1-2
ASSILVRGQGGYT
>TRBV4-1|12|TRBJ2-7
ASSQFLVSYEQY
>TRBV27|12|TRBJ2-5
ASSSLTSTGTQY
>TRBV2|13|TRBJ2-1
ASDIPGLAGVPQF
>TRBV2|14|TRBJ2-3
ASSEWGVLSTDTQY
>TRBV7-3|12|TRBJ2-3
ASSLKRETDTQY
>TRBV18|13|TRBJ2-7
ASSPPTLGGYEQY
>TRBV7-6|12|TRBJ2-1
ASSLGAGGIEQF
>TRBV13|14|TRBJ1-3
ASSSVGQLSGNTIY
>TRBV2|12|TRBJ2-5
ASSVGPREETQY
>TRBV11-2|15|TRBJ2-1
ASSLGRQGASYNEQF
>TRBV5-1|17|TRBJ2-3
ASSWGLAGVLVSTDTQY
>TRBV6-5|12|TRBJ2-5
ASSPGLGEETQY
>TRBV27|13|TRBJ2-5
ASSLAGARGETQY
>TRBV7-8|12|TRBJ2-7
ASSLRDRFYEQY
>TRBV4-3|15|TRBJ2-1
ASSQERVMVGGNEQF
>TRBV5-4|9|TRBJ2-1
ASSLAGEQF
>TRBV7-9|13|TRBJ1-5
ASSADRGSGQPQH
>TRBV10-3|14|TRBJ1-3
AISEVSGRRGNTIY
>TRBV2|13|TRBJ2-7
ASRAGTSNVYEQY
>TRBV28|14|TRBJ2-1
ASSLWDTRGGREQF